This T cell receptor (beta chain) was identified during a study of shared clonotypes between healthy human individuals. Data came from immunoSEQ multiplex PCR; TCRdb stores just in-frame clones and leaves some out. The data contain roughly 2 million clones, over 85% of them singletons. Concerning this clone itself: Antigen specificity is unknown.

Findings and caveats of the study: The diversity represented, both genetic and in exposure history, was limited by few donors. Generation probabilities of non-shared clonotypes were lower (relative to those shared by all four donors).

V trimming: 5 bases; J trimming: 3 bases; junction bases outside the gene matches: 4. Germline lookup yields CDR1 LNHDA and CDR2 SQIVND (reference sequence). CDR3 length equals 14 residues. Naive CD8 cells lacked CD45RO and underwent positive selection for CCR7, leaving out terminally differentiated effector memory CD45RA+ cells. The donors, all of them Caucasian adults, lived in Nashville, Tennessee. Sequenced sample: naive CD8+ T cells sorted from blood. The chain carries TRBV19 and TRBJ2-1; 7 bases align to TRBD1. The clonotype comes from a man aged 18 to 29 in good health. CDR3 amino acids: CASSLPGGYNEQFF. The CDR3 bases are TGTGCCAGTAGTCTGCCAGGGGGCTACAATGAGCAGTTCTTC.